The 9 T cell receptor beta chains presented below share a single source sample, sequenced in a study of shared clonotypes between healthy human individuals (dated by TCRdb to about 2020). Library preparation employed the immunoSEQ multiplex PCR assay. This immuneACCESS table, as held by TCRdb, lists in-frame sequences with V and J called but not all clones. Of the missing ones, under half trace to an unresolved V gene in checked studies; the others have no known cause. For this sample the table gives 1 million to 1.3 million clones, of which roughly 74% were detected only once. 0.5% to 0.65% of the sample goes to the ten largest clones. Sequencing used memory CD4+ T cells from PBMCs. Read against the paper, the sample's cell subset or site label means: CD45RA-negative fraction. The receptors were sampled from a man aged 18-30 years in good health. Some clones in this sample may be carry-over from other donors' samples.

This chain connects TRBV5-1 to TRBJ2-4; D remains ambiguous. Trimming removed 8 bases at V and 1 base at J, with 19 bases between. CDR1 is SGHRS and CDR2 is YFSETQ in the germline V gene. This CDR3 is 16 amino acids long. The CDR3 bases are TGCGCCAGAAGCCTCAGAATTCCTGGGGCCAAAAACATTCAGTACTTC. This translates into CARSLRIPGAKNIQYF.

This clone was recorded only once. A much larger clonotype is one base distant, so this may be a read error. V is TRBV5-8 and J is TRBJ1-2; D gene unclear. The germline V gene encodes CDR1 SGHTS and CDR2 YDEGEE. This CDR3 is built from 13 residues. The V end lost 2 bases, the J end lost 2 bases, and 7 bases lay between the germline ends. CDR3: CASSFSGNYGYTF. CDR3 nucleotides: TGTGCCAGCAGCTTTTCGGGGAACTATGGCTACACCTTC.

Details on this clone: This sequence may be a read error, since a much larger clone differs from it by one base. Additional DNA sequences in this sample encode the identical CDR3. The rearrangement uses TRBV25-1 and TRBJ1-1, with D unresolved. CDR3 length: 14 residues. CDR1 MGHDK and CDR2 SYGVNS come from the germline V gene. V shed 2 bases and J shed 4 bases, with 11 bases lying between them. CDR3 residues: CASSEHQEGTEAFF. Here the CDR3 DNA reads TGTGCCAGCAGTGAACATCAGGAGGGCACTGAAGCTTTCTTT.

This clone came up once. The chain's CDR3 is CASNFMRDRANQPQHF. The CDR3 coding sequence is TGTGCCAGCAATTTCATGAGGGACAGGGCCAATCAGCCCCAGCATTTT. V usage is TRBV2 and J usage is TRBJ1-5, with 9 bases fitting TRBD1. The CDR3 runs to 16 residues. Germline V gene sequence: CDR1 SNHLY, CDR2 FYNNEI. Trimming removed 7 bases from V and 3 bases from J; junction bases left unmatched: 10.

This clone was seen a few times. The chain combines TRBV7-9 with TRBJ1-2; D unclear. The CDR3 spans 10 residues. CDR1 and CDR2 (germline): SEHNR, FQNEAQ (reference sequence). V gave up 4 bases and J gave up 7 bases, with 4 bases separating them. The CDR3 DNA sequence: TGTGCCAGCAGCTCCCTTGGCTACACCTTC. It specifies CASSSLGYTF.

The chain recombines TRBV28 with TRBJ2-5; the D gene is possibly TRBD1 (6 bases). With 1 base removed from V and 5 bases from J, the gap between germline ends came to 14 bases. The CDR3 runs 15 residues. CDR1 and CDR2 from the germline V gene are MDHEN and SYDVKM. This chain's CDR3 is CASSLYLAGVETQYF. Here the CDR3 DNA reads TGTGCCAGCAGTTTATACCTAGCAGGGGTGGAGACCCAGTACTTC.

Here the CDR3 reads CASSVMDGRAGGETQYF. The CDR3 DNA reads TGTGCCAGCAGCGTAATGGACGGGAGGGCCGGGGGAGAGACCCAGTACTTC. The chain has TRBV9 and TRBJ2-5, with 8 bases aligning to TRBD2. Germline CDR1 SGDLS, CDR2 YYNGEE. The V gene end was trimmed by 1 base and the J gene end by 4 bases; junction bases not matched to a gene: 12. CDR3 length equals 17 residues.

The V gene is TRBV25-1, the J gene TRBJ2-7; D remains unclear. There are 13 residues in the CDR3. V lost 3 bases, J lost 4 bases, and 10 bases lay in between. Germline CDR1 is MGHDK and CDR2 is SYGVNS. This CDR3 reads CASSDQKRYEQYF. CDR3 bases: TGTGCCAGCAGTGATCAAAAGCGTTACGAGCAGTACTTC.

This sequence joins TRBV11-2 and TRBJ1-1; D is unclear. CDR3 length equals 15 residues. V shed 5 bases and J shed 0 bases, with 13 bases lying between them. Looked up from germline, CDR1 is SGHAT and CDR2 is FQNNGV. Written as DNA, the CDR3 is TGTGCCAGCAGCCCCCCGAGGAGACTGAACACTGAAGCTTTCTTT. This codes for CASSPPRRLNTEAFF.